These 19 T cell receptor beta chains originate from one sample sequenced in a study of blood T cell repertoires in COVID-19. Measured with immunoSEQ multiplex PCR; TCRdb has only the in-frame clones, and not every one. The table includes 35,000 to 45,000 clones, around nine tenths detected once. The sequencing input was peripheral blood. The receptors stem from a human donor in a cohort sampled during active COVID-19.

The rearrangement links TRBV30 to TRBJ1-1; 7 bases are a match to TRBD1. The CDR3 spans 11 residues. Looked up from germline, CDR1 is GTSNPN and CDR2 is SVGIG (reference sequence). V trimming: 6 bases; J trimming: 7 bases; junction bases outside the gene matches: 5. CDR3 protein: CACTDRLEAFF. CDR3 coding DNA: TGTGCCTGCACGGACAGGCTTGAAGCTTTCTTT.

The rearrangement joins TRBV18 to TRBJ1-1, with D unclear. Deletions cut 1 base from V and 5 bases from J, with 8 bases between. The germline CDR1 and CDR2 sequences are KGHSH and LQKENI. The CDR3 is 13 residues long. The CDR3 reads CASSPLEGTEAFF. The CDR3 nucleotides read TGTGCCAGCTCACCACTAGAGGGAACTGAAGCTTTCTTT.

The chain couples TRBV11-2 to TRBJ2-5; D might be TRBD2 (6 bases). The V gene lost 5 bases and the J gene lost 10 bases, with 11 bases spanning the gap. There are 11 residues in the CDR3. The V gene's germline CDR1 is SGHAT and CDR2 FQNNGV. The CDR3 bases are TGTGCCAGCAGCCCATCTAGCGTCCAGTACTTC. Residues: CASSPSSVQYF. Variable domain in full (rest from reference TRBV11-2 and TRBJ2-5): EAGVAQSPRYKIIEKRQSVAFWCNPISGHATLYWYQQILGQGPKLLIQFQNNGVVDDSQLPKDRFSAERLKGVDSTLKIQPAKLEDSAVYLCASSPSSVQYFGPGTRLLVL.

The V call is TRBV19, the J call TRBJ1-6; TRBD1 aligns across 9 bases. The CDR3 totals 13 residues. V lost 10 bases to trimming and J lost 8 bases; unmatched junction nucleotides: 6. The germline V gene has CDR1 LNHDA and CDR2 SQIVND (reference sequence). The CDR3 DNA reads TGTGCCACCCAAAGGGACAGGGATTCACCCCTCCACTTT. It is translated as CATQRDRDSPLHF.

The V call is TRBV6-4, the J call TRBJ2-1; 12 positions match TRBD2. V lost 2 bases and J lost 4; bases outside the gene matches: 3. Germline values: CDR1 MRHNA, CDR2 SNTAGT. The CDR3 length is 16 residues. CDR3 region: CASSDTSGGPYNEQFF. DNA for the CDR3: TGTGCCAGCAGTGACACTAGCGGGGGGCCGTACAATGAGCAGTTCTTC.

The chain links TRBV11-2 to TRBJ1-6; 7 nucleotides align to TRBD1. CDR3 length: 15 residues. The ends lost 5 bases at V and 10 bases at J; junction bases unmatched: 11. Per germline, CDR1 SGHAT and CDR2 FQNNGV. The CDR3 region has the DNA TGTGCCAGCAGCGGATATACAGGGGTGAGCTCACCCCTCCACTTT. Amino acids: CASSGYTGVSSPLHF.

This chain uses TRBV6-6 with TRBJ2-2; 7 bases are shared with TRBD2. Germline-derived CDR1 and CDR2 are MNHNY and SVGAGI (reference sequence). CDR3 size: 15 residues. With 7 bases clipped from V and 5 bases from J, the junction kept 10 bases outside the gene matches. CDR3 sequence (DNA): TGTGCCAGCACGGGGGAGGGTGGCGGAACCGGGGAGCTGTTTTTT. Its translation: CASTGEGGGTGELFF.

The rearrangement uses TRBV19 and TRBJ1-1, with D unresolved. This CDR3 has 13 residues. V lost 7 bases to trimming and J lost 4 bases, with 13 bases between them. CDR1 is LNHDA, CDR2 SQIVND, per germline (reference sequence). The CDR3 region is CASTMGGITEAFF. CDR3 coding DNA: TGTGCCAGTACTATGGGAGGGATCACTGAAGCTTTCTTT.

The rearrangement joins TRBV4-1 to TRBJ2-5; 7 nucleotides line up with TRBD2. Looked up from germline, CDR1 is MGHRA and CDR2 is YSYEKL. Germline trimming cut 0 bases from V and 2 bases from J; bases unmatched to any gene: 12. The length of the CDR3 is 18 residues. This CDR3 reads CASSQDWPVVRGQETQYF. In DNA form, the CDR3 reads TGCGCCAGCAGCCAAGATTGGCCCGTGGTGCGGGGGCAAGAGACCCAGTACTTC.

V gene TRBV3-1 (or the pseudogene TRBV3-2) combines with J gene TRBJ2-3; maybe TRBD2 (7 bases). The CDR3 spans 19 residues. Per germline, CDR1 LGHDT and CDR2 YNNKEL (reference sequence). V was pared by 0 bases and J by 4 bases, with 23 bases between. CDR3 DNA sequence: TGTGCCAGCAGCCAAGATGCTCGGAGGGGGGGGGTCCAGCCAGATACGCAGTATTTT. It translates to CASSQDARRGGVQPDTQYF.

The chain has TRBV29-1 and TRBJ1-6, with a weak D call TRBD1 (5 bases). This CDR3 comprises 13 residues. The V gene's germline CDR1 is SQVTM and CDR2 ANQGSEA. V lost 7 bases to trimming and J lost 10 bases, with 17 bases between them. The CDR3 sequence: CSGGDGPSSPLHF. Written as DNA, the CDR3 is TGCAGCGGCGGGGACGGCCCCTCCTCACCCCTCCACTTT. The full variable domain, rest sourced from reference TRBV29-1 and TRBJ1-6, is SAVISQKPSRDICQRGTSLTIQCQVDSQVTMMFWYRQQPGQSLTLIATANQGSEATYESGFVIDKFPISRPNLTFSTLTVSNMSPEDSSIYLCSGGDGPSSPLHFGNGTRLTVT.

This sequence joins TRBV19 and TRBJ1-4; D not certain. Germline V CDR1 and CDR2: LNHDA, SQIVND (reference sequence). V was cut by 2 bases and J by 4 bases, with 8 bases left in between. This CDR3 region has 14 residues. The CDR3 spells CASSISYYNEKLFF. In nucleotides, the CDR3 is TGTGCCAGTAGTATATCCTACTATAATGAAAAACTGTTTTTT.

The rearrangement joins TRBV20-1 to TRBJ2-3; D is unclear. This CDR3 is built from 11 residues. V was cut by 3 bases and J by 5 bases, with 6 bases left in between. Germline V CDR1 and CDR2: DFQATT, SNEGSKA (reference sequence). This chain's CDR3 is CSASDGDTQYF. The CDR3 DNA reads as TGCAGTGCTAGTGACGGAGATACGCAGTATTTT.

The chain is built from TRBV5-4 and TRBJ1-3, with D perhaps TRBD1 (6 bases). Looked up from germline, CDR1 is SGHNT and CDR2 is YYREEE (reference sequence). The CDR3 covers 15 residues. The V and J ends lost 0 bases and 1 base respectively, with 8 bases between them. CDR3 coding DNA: TGTGCCAGCAGCTTGGACAGGGTATCTGGAAACACCATATATTTT. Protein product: CASSLDRVSGNTIYF.

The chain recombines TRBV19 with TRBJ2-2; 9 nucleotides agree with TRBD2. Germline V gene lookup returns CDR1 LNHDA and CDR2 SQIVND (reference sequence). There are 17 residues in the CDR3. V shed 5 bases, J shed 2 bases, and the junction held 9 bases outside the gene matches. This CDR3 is CASSSPTSGPNTGELFF. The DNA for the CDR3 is TGTGCCAGTAGTTCGCCGACTAGCGGACCAAACACCGGGGAGCTGTTTTTT.

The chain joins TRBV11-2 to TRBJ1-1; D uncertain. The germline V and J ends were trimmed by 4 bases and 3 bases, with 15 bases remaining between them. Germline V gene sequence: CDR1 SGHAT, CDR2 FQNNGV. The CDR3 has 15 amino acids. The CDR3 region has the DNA TGTGCCAGCAGCTCGATGGGGTTCGGGGACACTGAAGCTTTCTTT. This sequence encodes CASSSMGFGDTEAFF.

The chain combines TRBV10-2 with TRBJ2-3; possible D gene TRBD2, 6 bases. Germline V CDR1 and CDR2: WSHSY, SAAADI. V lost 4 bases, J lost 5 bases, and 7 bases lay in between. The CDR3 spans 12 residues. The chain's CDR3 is CASSGGEDTQYF. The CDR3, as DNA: TGCGCCAGCAGTGGCGGGGAAGATACGCAGTATTTT.

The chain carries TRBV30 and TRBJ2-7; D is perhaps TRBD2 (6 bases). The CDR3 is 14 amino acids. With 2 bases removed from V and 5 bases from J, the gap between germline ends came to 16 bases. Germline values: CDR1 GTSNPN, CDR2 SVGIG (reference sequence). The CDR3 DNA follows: TGTGCCTGGAGTTCCGGGACTCCGGGGAACGAGCAGTACTTC. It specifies CAWSSGTPGNEQYF.

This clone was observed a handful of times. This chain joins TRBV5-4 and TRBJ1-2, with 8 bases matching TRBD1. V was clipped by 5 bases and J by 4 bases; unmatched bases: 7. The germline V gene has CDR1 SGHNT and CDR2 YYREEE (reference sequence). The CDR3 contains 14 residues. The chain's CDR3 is CASRSTGDSYGYTF. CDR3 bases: TGTGCCAGCAGATCGACAGGGGACAGCTATGGCTACACCTTC.